This T cell receptor (beta chain) was identified in a study of beta chain features in type 1 diabetes. CDR1 and CDR2 from the germline V gene are SGHTS and YDEGEE. This CDR3 is 16 amino acids long. V lost 3 bases, J lost 9 bases, and 12 bases stayed unmatched. The isolated RNA, all of it, was reverse transcribed, so expressed TCRB transcripts were what got sequenced. Profiled with immunoSEQ multiplex PCR; TCRdb holds only in-frame clones, not every one. The table has under 950,000 clones, 15% to 20% seen once; the top ten hold 0.02% to 0.03%. The receptor's source is a woman aged 18-30 years in good health. V is TRBV5-8 and J is TRBJ2-2; 9 positions agree with TRBD1. Sequencing input: naive CD4+ T cells from blood. CDR3 protein: CASSSGQGVLDRELFF. CDR3 DNA: TGTGCCAGCAGCTCGGGACAGGGAGTTCTGGACCGGGAGCTGTTTTTT.